This record looks at one T cell receptor beta chain sequence and its context. This clone was observed a few times. No cognate antigen has been identified for it. The record has no base qualities; no much larger clone is one base away. The tumors sampled were post-treatment primary, local recurrence and metastasis specimens taken from patients with a poor prognosis. TCR beta chain CDR3 regions were immunosequenced with the ImmunoSEQ Assay (Adaptive Biotechnologies). Under the source paper's analysis protocol: The ImmunoSEQ Analyzer platform was used to export TCRB rearrangements, read counts, read proportions and gene usage. T-cell clonality was computed as 1 minus Pielou's evenness on productive rearrangements. In the clonal space homeostasis analysis, clonotypes were grouped as rare, small, medium, large or hyperexpanded (0.01 to 1 of the repertoire). TCR productive clonality was compared across immune clusters C1, C2 and C3 using the Wilcoxon rank sum test. As stored in TCRdb, this immuneACCESS dataset retains in-frame rearrangements with V and J assigned. A fraction of the clones does not appear; measured against another copy, unresolved V genes explain less than half of the discrepancy, and the remainder lacks a known reason. Clonal size and the V and J genes are those of that table, whereas D and trimming came from the DNA. The sample profile shows 10,000 to 12,000 clones; about 72% of them were found once. The biggest ten clones account for roughly 18% of the sample.

The CDR3 starts with the cysteine, ends with the phenylalanine, and has 14 residues. Solely the CDR3 DNA is kept, with 42 bases framed from the first base. At the junction V is shortened by 4 bases and J by 6 bases, with 15 bases in between. Per the germline V gene (reference sequence), MNHEY is the CDR1 and SMNVEV is the CDR2. The data derive from a study of the immune and genomic landscape of osteosarcoma (dated by TCRdb to 2018 to 2021). With respect to the entire study: A total of around 47 pediatric and adult patients with high-grade osteosarcoma made up the overall cohort, and the median age at diagnosis was around 25 years (range roughly 5-81). Poor-risk disease was overrepresented in the cohort, as 73% of patients had an unfavorable pathologic response to standard therapy and 60% to 70% had died. In the overall cohort, around three fifths of patients were male, and approximately 78% had localized disease at diagnosis. To define immunogenic potential, the study profiled osteosarcoma specimens using whole genome, RNA and T-cell receptor sequencing, along with immunohistochemistry and reverse phase protein arrays. To characterize the osteosarcoma immunogenomic landscape, TCR sequencing results were integrated with transcriptome, protein array and immunostaining data. An explanation for the limited clinical activity of immune checkpoint inhibitors in osteosarcoma was sought in the study. Each of a few patients provided a couple of samples from the same tumor site. The investigation overall reported the following: TCR productive clonality was greater in the immune-hot C3 cluster than in the cold C1 cluster, although TCR productive clonality remained low overall. Productive TCR clonality was low overall, averaging around 0.1 with a maximum of roughly 0.3, suggesting limited T-cell clonal expansion. No statistical method determined sample size because osteosarcoma is rare and all possible samples were collected. Rather than matched normal tissue, external data from normal skin and healthy peripheral blood provided the clonality benchmarks. Alongside the frozen tumor specimens, matched blood was collected from only two patients. In five cases, a single hyperexpanded clone dominated the repertoire, and each of these five cases had fewer than 100 T-cell clonotypes.

What was sequenced was osteosarcoma tumor tissue from the lung. The source of this sequence is a human donor with osteosarcoma. The rearranged segments are TRBV27 and TRBJ1-2; D gene: possibly TRBD1, on 6 matching bases. The sequenced DNA is TGTGCCAGCAGTTCCAGCTGGGCAGGGGATGGCTACACCTTC. The resulting protein is CASSSSWAGDGYTF.